Below are 29 T cell receptor beta chains sequenced from a single sample in a study of human T cells and chemical hapten exposure (dated by TCRdb to about 2021). The label giving this sample's time point can be read as: pre-sensitization, week 0. This specimen's treatment or condition label, interpreted: therapeutic diphenylcyclopropenone sensitization with weekly scalp DPC. Library prep was done by RACE. Sequencing instrument: NextSeq 500. The public reads were reanalyzed by TCRdb: fastp trimming at Q25, MiXCR alignment, in-frame beta chains only. Records with the same CDR3 protein are collapsed into one entry carrying the most frequent genes and DNA. Within this sample are more than 150,000 distinct CDR3 sequences, with just under 30% of them counted one time only. The ten largest clonotypes hold roughly 3% of the sample. This material consisted of whole blood, taken in connection with sensitization to the hapten diphenylcyclopropenone (DPC). These receptors all stem from a woman in her 30s with alopecia areata. Some clones in this sample may be carry-over from other donors' samples.

V is TRBV15 and J is TRBJ1-2; D gene unclear. Germline V gives CDR1 LNHNV, CDR2 YYDKDF (reference sequence). Trimming stripped 5 bases from V and 4 bases from J, with 17 bases between. The CDR3 consists of 15 residues. CDR3 in amino acids: CATSPRVAGSYGYTF. CDR3 bases: TGTGCCACCAGCCCCCGAGTCGCGGGGTCCTATGGCTACACCTTC. The full variable domain, with the rest looked up from reference TRBV15 and TRBJ1-2, is DAMVIQNPRYQVTQFGKPVTLSCSQTLNHNVMYWYQQKSSQAPKLLFHYYDKDFNNEADTPDNFQSRRPNTSFCFLDIRSPGLGDTAMYLCATSPRVAGSYGYTFGSGTRLTVV.

Only a few counts were recorded for this clonotype. This chain connects TRBV2 to TRBJ2-7; maybe TRBD2 (6 bases). Germline V gene lookup returns CDR1 SNHLY and CDR2 FYNNEI. The V end was cut by 5 bases, the J end by 3 bases, with 14 bases between. The CDR3 is made up of 14 amino acids. The CDR3 protein is CASSSRGSLYEQYF. DNA of the CDR3: TGTGCCAGCAGTTCGCGGGGTTCGCTCTACGAGCAGTACTTC.

The chain links TRBV20-1 to TRBJ1-2; tentative D call: TRBD1 (6 bases). The CDR3 contains 13 residues. V lost 1 base and J 4 bases, leaving 10 bases between the germline ends. The V gene's germline CDR1 is DFQATT and CDR2 SNEGSKA (reference sequence). The CDR3 reads CSARVGQSYGYTF. The CDR3 DNA follows: TGCAGTGCTAGAGTCGGACAGAGCTATGGCTACACCTTC.

There are a few counts of this clonotype. V gene TRBV6-2 or TRBV6-3 combines with J gene TRBJ2-1; 8 nucleotides align to TRBD2. CDR3 length: 15 residues. Germline V CDR1 and CDR2: MNHEY, SVGEGT. V was clipped by 3 bases and J by 13 bases; unmatched bases: 14. CDR3 sequence: CASSYPNTGREKQFF. In nucleotides, the CDR3 is TGTGCCAGCAGTTATCCCAATACCGGGAGGGAAAAACAGTTCTTC.

This clonotype was counted only a few times. The genes are TRBV15 and TRBJ2-2; D not certain. In germline, CDR1 is LNHNV, CDR2 YYDKDF (reference sequence). The CDR3 covers 12 residues. V lost 3 bases and J lost 5, with 4 bases in between. CDR3 bases: TGTGCCACCAGCAGTCCGACCGGGGAGCTGTTTTTT. Its translation is CATSSPTGELFF.

The V gene is TRBV11-1, the J gene TRBJ2-1, with 9 bases identical to TRBD2. J gave up 9 bases and V 0 bases, and 9 bases lay outside the gene matches. Per germline, CDR1 SGHAT and CDR2 FQDESV (reference sequence). CDR3 length: 16 amino acids. DNA of the CDR3: TGTGCCAGCAGCTTAGCGGGCGCGGGGGGGCGTATTGAGCAGTTCTTC. Protein: CASSLAGAGGRIEQFF.

V gene TRBV10-3 combines with J gene TRBJ2-7; 7 positions agree with TRBD1. Germline V gene data show CDR1 as ENHRY and CDR2 as SYGVKD. V shed 11 bases, J shed 0 bases, and the junction held 7 bases outside the gene matches. The CDR3 is made up of 13 amino acids. The CDR3 protein is CALRDSVSYEQYF. CDR3 bases: TGTGCCCTACGGGACAGTGTCTCCTACGAGCAGTACTTC.

The chain employs TRBV15 and TRBJ2-7; D possibly corresponds to TRBD2 (6 bases). CDR1 is LNHNV, CDR2 YYDKDF, per germline (reference sequence). There are 14 residues in the CDR3. Trimming left V 5 bases short and J 2 bases short, with 13 bases between. The CDR3 sequence: CATSARGDAYEQYF. CDR3 bases: TGTGCCACCAGCGCCCGCGGGGATGCCTACGAGCAGTACTTC.

This clonotype was recorded many times. The chain has TRBV20-1 and TRBJ1-6; 9 bases fit TRBD1. CDR1 and CDR2 from the germline V gene are DFQATT and SNEGSKA (reference sequence). This CDR3 is built from 16 residues. The junction had 7 bases not matched to a gene; V was cut back by 6 bases and J by 1 base. The CDR3 nucleotides read TGCAGTGCCGCCTCCGGACAGGGGTCCTATAATTCACCCCTCCACTTT. Its protein product is CSAASGQGSYNSPLHF.

This chain connects TRBV20-1 to TRBJ2-7, with D tentatively TRBD2 (6 bases). Between the trimmed V and J ends, which lost 4 bases and 2 bases, there was a span of 12 bases. The CDR3 is 13 residues long. Per the germline V gene, CDR1 is DFQATT and CDR2 is SNEGSKA (reference sequence). The CDR3 DNA is TGCAGTGCTACGCGGGACTTTGCCTACGAGCAGTACTTC. Its protein product is CSATRDFAYEQYF.

This chain connects TRBV5-6 to TRBJ1-4; no firm D call. The CDR3 is made up of 16 amino acids. Deletions cut 1 base from V and 7 bases from J, with 17 bases between. Germline CDR1 and CDR2: SGHDT and YYEEEE. In DNA, the CDR3 is TGTGCCAGCAGCTTGTTCGCTAATCTACCCGGTGAAAAACTGTTTTTT. This codes for CASSLFANLPGEKLFF.

In this sample, this clonotype turned up once. The chain couples TRBV7-8 to TRBJ2-1, with D perhaps matching TRBD2 (5 bases). The CDR3 has 17 residues. Germline-derived CDR1 and CDR2 are SGHVS and FQNEAQ. Trimming left V 3 bases short and J 2 bases short, with 17 bases between. As DNA, the CDR3 is TGTGCCAGCAGCTTCGGGGTAACGAAAAGGACCTACAATGAGCAGTTCTTC. Its translation is CASSFGVTKRTYNEQFF. Full variable domain (rest looked up from reference TRBV7-8 and TRBJ2-1): GAGVSQSPRYKVAKRGQDVALRCDPISGHVSLFWYQQALGQGPEFLTYFQNEAQLDKSGLPSDRFFAERPEGSVSTLKIQRTQQEDSAVYLCASSFGVTKRTYNEQFFGPGTRLTVL.

The CDR3 is CASSVDPGGPYNEQFF. The CDR3, as DNA: TGTGCCAGCAGCGTAGACCCGGGAGGGCCCTACAATGAGCAGTTCTTC. The rearrangement links TRBV9 to TRBJ2-1, with 8 bases lining up with TRBD2. J lost 2 bases, V lost 0 bases, and 4 bases had no gene match. CDR1 and CDR2 (germline): SGDLS, YYNGEE. The CDR3 covers 16 residues.

This clonotype was detected only a few times. CDR3 sequence reads: CSARDPGGNTEAFF. CDR3 DNA sequence: TGCAGTGCTAGAGATCCCGGCGGAAACACTGAAGCTTTCTTT. The rearrangement joins TRBV20-1 to TRBJ1-1; unclear D gene. This CDR3 comprises 14 residues. CDR1 is DFQATT and CDR2 is SNEGSKA in the germline V gene (reference sequence). Trimming shortened V by 0 bases and J by 2 bases, and 10 bases separated the two germline ends.

V is TRBV6-5 and J is TRBJ2-5; 9 nucleotides align to TRBD2. CDR1 and CDR2 (germline): MNHEY, SVGAGI. V gave up 1 base and J gave up 3 bases; unmatched junction bases: 3. This CDR3 is built from 15 residues. As DNA, the CDR3 is TGTGCCAGCAGTTACTTGCTAGCGGGAAAAGAGACCCAGTACTTC. This sequence encodes CASSYLLAGKETQYF.

The V and J genes are TRBV10-3 and TRBJ2-7, with 7 bases fitting TRBD1. Trimming cost V 6 bases and J 2 bases; bases outside gene matches: 7. The CDR3 totals 14 residues. Germline values: CDR1 ENHRY, CDR2 SYGVKD. As DNA, the CDR3 is TGTGCCATCAGGGGACAGATTCTAACCTACGAGCAGTACTTC. Its protein product is CAIRGQILTYEQYF.

The genes are TRBV5-1 and TRBJ1-2; TRBD1 might be the D (6 bases). Per germline, CDR1 SGHRS and CDR2 YFSETQ. The CDR3 contains 13 residues. Trimming shortened V by 4 bases and J by 7 bases, and 14 bases separated the two germline ends. The CDR3 bases are TGCGCCAGCAGCCTTACAGGGCCCTCTGGCTACACCTTC. Residues: CASSLTGPSGYTF. The whole variable domain, filled in from reference TRBV5-1 and TRBJ1-2, reads KAGVTQTPRYLIKTRGQQVTLSCSPISGHRSVSWYQQTPGQGLQFLFEYFSETQRNKGNFPGRFSGRQFSNSRSEMNVSTLELGDSALYLCASSLTGPSGYTFGSGTRLTVV.

This clonotype was counted a single time. The chain carries TRBV7-2 and TRBJ2-7, with D maybe TRBD1 (6 bases). CDR1 is SGHTA and CDR2 is FQGNSA in the germline V gene. Trimming left V 5 bases short and J 0 bases short, with 11 bases between. The CDR3 sequence is 14 residues long. The chain's CDR3 is CASSRDKVSYEQYF. The CDR3 nucleotides are TGTGCCAGCAGCCGGGACAAAGTCTCCTACGAGCAGTACTTC.

This clonotype was counted only a few times. The chain recombines TRBV7-2 with TRBJ1-5; 7 nucleotides align to TRBD1. With V trimmed by 5 bases and J by 4 bases, 11 bases remained unmatched. The CDR3 extends over 16 amino acids. CDR1 and CDR2 (germline): SGHTA, FQGNSA. Here the CDR3 DNA reads TGTGCCAGCAGCCCGCATGCGAGGGGGCTAAATCAGCCCCAGCATTTT. Its protein is CASSPHARGLNQPQHF.

This chain connects TRBV7-2 to TRBJ2-5; D perhaps matches TRBD1 (5 bases). With 5 bases removed from V and 5 bases from J, the gap between germline ends came to 12 bases. The CDR3 loop spans 13 amino acids. Germline values: CDR1 SGHTA, CDR2 FQGNSA. CDR3: CASSPGPGETQYF. As DNA, the CDR3 is TGTGCCAGCAGCCCCGGACCAGGGGAGACCCAGTACTTC.

In this sample, this clonotype turned up a few times. In this CDR3 the conserved last residue, phenylalanine or tryptophan, is missing, so a read error is likely. The rearrangement links TRBV29-1 to TRBJ2-2, with 7 bases lining up with TRBD2. The J segment lost 5 bases and the V segment lost 6 bases, leaving 9 bases of the junction unmatched. This CDR3 is built from 14 residues. Germline CDR1 is SQVTM and CDR2 is ANQGSEA. The CDR3 DNA reads TGCAGCGTCCAACCGGGACTACAGACCGGGGAGCTGTTTCTT. It translates to CSVQPGLQTGELFL.

The chain has TRBV7-2 and TRBJ1-1; D is unclear. Trimming cost V 0 bases and J 13 bases, with 12 bases left between them. Germline V gene sequence: CDR1 SGHTA, CDR2 FQGNSA. The CDR3 totals 12 residues. CDR3 in DNA: TGTGCCAGCAGCTTAGCGCAACTCCCCCTTTTCTTT. Translating gives CASSLAQLPLFF.

The rearrangement uses TRBV20-1 and TRBJ2-7; the match to TRBD2 covers 9 bases. The CDR3 covers 14 residues. Trimming took 5 bases from V and 6 from J; bases not matched to a gene: 11. Looked up from germline, CDR1 is DFQATT and CDR2 is SNEGSKA (reference sequence). In DNA form, the CDR3 reads TGCAGTGCTCCTGCGCGGCGGGGGGGCCCCGAGCAGTACTTC. Its translation: CSAPARRGGPEQYF.

This clonotype was seen only a few times. V gene TRBV7-2 combines with J gene TRBJ2-4, with no clear D. V lost 3 bases and J 8 bases, leaving 11 bases between the germline ends. Germline lookup yields CDR1 SGHTA and CDR2 FQGNSA. The length of the CDR3 is 13 residues. Here the CDR3 reads CASSFSIRDIQYF. The CDR3 nucleotides read TGTGCCAGCAGCTTTTCCATTCGGGACATTCAGTACTTC. Combining the CDR3 with reference TRBV7-2 and TRBJ2-4 gives the whole variable domain GAGVSQSPSNKVTEKGKDVELRCDPISGHTALYWYRQSLGQGLEFLIYFQGNSAPDKSGLPSDRFSAERTGGSVSTLTIQRTQQEDSAVYLCASSFSIRDIQYFGAGTRLSVL.

This sequence joins TRBV28 and TRBJ2-1; possibly TRBD1 or TRBD2 for D (5 bases each). V was pared by 5 bases and J by 7 bases, with 9 bases between. The CDR3 consists of 12 residues. Germline V gives CDR1 MDHEN, CDR2 SYDVKM. This CDR3 is CASSGTRNEQFF. The CDR3 DNA reads TGTGCCAGCAGTGGGACGAGGAATGAGCAGTTCTTC.

The CDR3 sequence is CASRPGQGGLQYF. DNA for the CDR3: TGTGCCAGCAGACCGGGACAGGGGGGCCTTCAGTACTTC. The chain employs TRBV13 and TRBJ2-4; the match to TRBD1 covers 11 bases. V shed 6 bases, J shed 11 bases, and the junction held 6 bases outside the gene matches. The CDR3 spans 13 residues. Per the germline V gene, CDR1 is PRHDT and CDR2 is FYEKMQ (reference sequence).

This sequence joins TRBV5-1 and TRBJ2-7; maybe TRBD1 (5 bases). The germline CDR1 and CDR2 sequences are SGHRS and YFSETQ. The length of the CDR3 is 15 residues. The V and J ends lost 0 bases and 1 base respectively, with 11 bases between them. The CDR3: CASSLENRPSYEQYF. CDR3 nucleotide sequence: TGCGCCAGCAGCTTGGAGAACAGGCCGTCCTACGAGCAGTACTTC.

This clonotype was recorded a few times. The chain is built from TRBV2 and TRBJ1-1; D call uncertain. The germline V gene encodes CDR1 SNHLY and CDR2 FYNNEI. The CDR3 length is 15 residues. Trimming stripped 4 bases from V and 1 base from J, with 13 bases between. CDR3 amino acids: CASSVFAPPNTEAFF. The DNA for the CDR3 is TGTGCCAGCAGTGTGTTTGCCCCGCCGAACACTGAAGCTTTCTTT.

The chain joins TRBV24-1 to TRBJ2-2, with 9 bases matching TRBD2. The junction had 4 bases not matched to a gene; V was cut back by 1 base and J by 5 bases. The CDR3 spans 16 residues. The germline gives CDR1 KGHDR, CDR2 SFDVKD. The CDR3 sequence is CATSDLISGGTGELFF. CDR3 nucleotides: TGTGCCACCAGTGATTTAATAAGCGGGGGGACCGGGGAGCTGTTTTTT.